This T cell receptor beta chain was recovered during a study of T cells in pancreatic ductal adenocarcinoma listed by TCRdb under 2017. Background for the entire study: Surgically resected pancreatic ductal adenocarcinoma specimens were analyzed for the quantity, spatial distribution, and characteristics of both suppressive cells and tumor-infiltrating CD8+ T cells, an effort aimed at clarifying the adaptive T-cell response occurring naturally. Summary of the overall study and its limitations: Tumor versus blood clonality comparisons may be biased because tumors are enriched in CD45RO+ effector rather than naive T cells, biasing toward lower diversity. T-cell clonality did not differ significantly between tumor and blood, with mean clonality around 0.11 in tumors and roughly 0.072 in blood. Compared with tumor samples, blood samples had more total productive templates and approximately 8.2-fold more unique clonotypes. Since most people with pancreatic cancer show up with disease that cannot be operated on, the resected cohort was biased toward the minority who had early-stage disease.

This clone has a single count. Its antigen is not yet known. Per-base qualities were not stored, and no clone one base away is much larger. Pancreatic ductal adenocarcinoma patients who had undergone surgery without neoadjuvant therapy were selected. After peripheral blood was drawn into heparin tubes, PBMCs were separated on a histopaque density gradient and then cryopreserved in roughly 10% DMSO. Genomic DNA was extracted from roughly seven PBMC and nine or ten flash-frozen tumor specimens using the DNeasy Blood and Tissue Kit with Proteinase K and RNase treatment. The germline V gene specifies MDHEN as CDR1 and SYDVKM as CDR2. A distance of 17 bases separates the germline ends of V and J, which lose 10 bases and 5 bases respectively. Including the terminal cysteine and phenylalanine, the CDR3 comprises 14 residues. Only the CDR3 region is kept as DNA, spanning 42 bases read in frame from base 1.

TCR beta CDR3 regions were amplified from genomic DNA using the immunoSEQ hsTCRB kit. An Illumina HiSeq system was used to carry out high-throughput TRB CDR3 sequencing. For the original study's pipeline: The immunoSEQ software was used to analyze sequencing reads, and nonproductive sequences containing premature stops or frame-shifts were removed. Clonality of the repertoire was calculated as one minus Shannon entropy normalized by log2 of the number of unique productive sequences. TCRdb stores this immuneACCESS table with in-frame sequences only. Part of the clones is absent; in the studies checked, under half of the shortfall reflects unresolved V genes, and no reason is known for the rest. Clone size and the V and J calls come from that table; the DNA yielded D and trimming. The sample table contains about 100,000 clones; only one count was recorded for about 95% of them. Roughly 3.1% of the sample comes from the top ten.

Sequencing used PBMCs. The rearranged chain carries TRBV28 and TRBJ1-4; matching of 5 bases hints at TRBD1 as the D gene. The clonotype comes from a human donor with pancreatic ductal adenocarcinoma. The DNA sequence reads TGTGCCACCCGGGGGGGGGTTGGGAATGAAAAACTGTTTTTT. It is translated as CATRGGVGNEKLFF.